Listed below are T cell receptor beta chains from one sample, sequenced in a study of metastatic and nonmetastatic thyroid tumors. TCRdb called clones again from the PCR reads with MiXCR. The table records over 25,000 clones, roughly 16% of them present only once. The sequencing input was blood. The receptors derive from a female donor with papillary thyroid cancer or a benign thyroid nodule (not recorded which). Some clones in this sample may be carry-over from other donors' samples. Each CDR3 is given with its conserved first and last residue. A D gene is named only where the DNA matches it firmly. Clone size is given for some rows only: seen once, a few or many times, or a class if the clone is expanded.

J,D,V,size,CDR3,DNA
TRBJ1-6,TRBD1,TRBV6-2/TRBV6-3,.,CASSEGTGGNSPLHF,TGTGCCAGCAGTGAAGGGACAGGGGGCAATTCACCCCTCCACTTT
TRBJ2-7,.,TRBV7-3,.,CASSLSGTPGSYEQYF,TGTGCCAGCAGCTTAAGTGGAACCCCGGGCTCCTACGAGCAGTACTTC
TRBJ1-5,TRBD1,TRBV6-1,medium-sized,CASCDRANQPQHF,TGTGCCAGCTGTGACAGGGCTAATCAGCCCCAGCATTTT
TRBJ2-7,.,TRBV6-2/TRBV6-3,few,CASSSRPISYEQYF,TGTGCCAGCAGTTCCCGACCAATATCCTACGAGCAGTACTTC
TRBJ2-3,.,TRBV20-1,many,CSATRDSTDTQYF,TGCAGTGCTACACGCGACAGCACAGATACGCAGTATTTT
TRBJ2-1,.,TRBV24-1,few,CATSDTGGWDEQFF,TGTGCCACCAGTGATACTGGGGGTTGGGATGAGCAGTTCTTC
TRBJ1-3,.,TRBV18,.,CASSLDGSSGNTIYF,TGTGCCAGCTCACTAGACGGCTCCTCTGGAAACACCATATATTTT
TRBJ2-2,.,TRBV6-5,.,CASSYPLGNTGELFF,TGTGCCAGCAGTTACCCCCTAGGCAACACCGGGGAGCTGTTTTTT
TRBJ2-3,.,TRBV6-2/TRBV6-3,many,CASRRGPRDTQYF,TGTGCCAGCAGGAGGGGTCCAAGGGATACGCAGTATTTT
TRBJ1-1,.,TRBV28,many,CASSPPAGGWAEAFF,TGTGCCAGCAGTCCCCCAGCGGGGGGATGGGCTGAAGCTTTCTTT
TRBJ2-5,.,TRBV27,many,CASRVGDQETQYF,TGTGCCAGCAGAGTAGGGGACCAAGAGACCCAGTACTTC
TRBJ2-5,TRBD1,TRBV28,.,CASNSDRELQDTQYF,TGTGCCAGCAACTCCGACAGGGAACTTCAAGATACCCAGTACTTC
TRBJ2-1,TRBD1,TRBV2,many,CASCRDRGDNEQFF,TGTGCCAGCTGCCGGGACAGGGGAGACAATGAGCAGTTCTTC
TRBJ1-5,.,TRBV28,few,CASSLLKLRDGNQPQHF,TGTGCCAGCAGTCTCTTAAAATTGAGGGACGGCAATCAGCCCCAGCATTTT
TRBJ2-7,TRBD2,TRBV3-1,.,CASSRGLAGVYEQYF,TGTGCCAGCAGCCGAGGACTAGCGGGGGTGTACGAGCAGTACTTC
TRBJ2-7,.,TRBV5-1,many,CASSLGGGPTYEQYF,TGCGCCAGCAGCTTGGGAGGGGGACCAACCTACGAGCAGTACTTC
TRBJ1-2,TRBD1,TRBV6-1,few,CASRRQGWYYDYTF,TGTGCCAGCAGGCGACAGGGCTGGTACTATGACTACACCTTC
TRBJ2-3,.,TRBV20-1,many,CSAIGGGTDTQYF,TGCAGTGCTATTGGCGGGGGCACAGATACGCAGTATTTT
TRBJ2-7,.,TRBV6-2/TRBV6-3,few,CASSYLGEQYF,TGTGCCAGCAGTTATCTAGGGGAGCAGTACTTC
TRBJ1-4,.,TRBV19,many,CASDRDNEKLFF,TGTGCCAGTGACAGAGATAATGAAAAACTGTTTTTT
TRBJ1-6,TRBD1,TRBV6-1,medium-sized,CASSSTDRGIGSPLHF,TGTGCCAGCAGTTCCACAGACAGGGGTATTGGTTCACCCCTCCACTTT
TRBJ2-7,.,TRBV18,many,CASSPSLQGAGEQYF,TGTGCCAGCTCACCATCGTTACAGGGAGCGGGGGAGCAGTACTTC
TRBJ1-1,TRBD1,TRBV2,many,CASRRGQGGETEAFF,TGTGCCAGCAGACGCGGACAGGGGGGGGAAACTGAAGCTTTCTTT
TRBJ1-1,.,TRBV7-9,many,CASSREHGGTAFF,TGTGCCAGCAGTAGAGAACACGGGGGAACAGCTTTCTTT
TRBJ1-1,.,TRBV18,few,CASSPRQIQGDEAFF,TGTGCCAGCTCACCCCGTCAAATACAGGGTGATGAAGCTTTCTTT
TRBJ1-3,.,TRBV12-3/TRBV12-4,many,CASSTGELLRGNTIYF,TGTGCCAGCAGCACGGGAGAGCTATTACGGGGAAACACCATATATTTT
TRBJ2-5,.,TRBV5-1,.,CASSPPGGQETQYF,TGCGCCAGCAGCCCCCCAGGGGGGCAAGAGACCCAGTACTTC
TRBJ2-7,TRBD2,TRBV20-1,many,CSATGLAGVEQYF,TGCAGTGCTACGGGACTAGCGGGAGTCGAGCAGTACTTC
TRBJ1-4,.,TRBV28,many,CASSLAGRDEKLFF,TGTGCCAGCAGTTTGGCAGGGAGGGATGAAAAACTGTTTTTT
TRBJ2-7,TRBD1,TRBV10-3,.,CAIRGDPGQGSGYEHYF,TGTGCCATCAGGGGGGATCCGGGACAGGGGAGTGGCTACGAGCACTACTTC
TRBJ2-2,.,TRBV6-2/TRBV6-3,few,CASSSSASAPGELFF,TGTGCCAGCAGTTCCTCGGCTAGCGCTCCCGGGGAGCTGTTTTTT
TRBJ1-6,TRBD1,TRBV6-1,few,CASSLTGLGYNSPLHF,TGTGCCAGCAGTCTGACAGGGTTGGGGTATAATTCACCCCTCCACTTT
TRBJ1-5,TRBD1,TRBV28,.,CASRDSGGWEPQHF,TGTGCCAGCAGAGACTCAGGGGGCTGGGAGCCCCAGCATTTT
TRBJ2-7,.,TRBV30,many,CAWSVGRAYEQYF,TGTGCCTGGAGTGTAGGAAGGGCCTACGAGCAGTACTTC
TRBJ2-7,.,TRBV7-9,few,CASTPGATQVYEQYF,TGTGCCAGCACACCAGGGGCTACACAGGTTTACGAGCAGTACTTC
TRBJ2-3,TRBD1,TRBV20-1,many,CSANGQASTDTQYF,TGCAGTGCAAATGGACAGGCCTCCACAGATACGCAGTATTTT
TRBJ1-2,.,TRBV7-9,many,CASSPVGYYGYTF,TGTGCCAGCAGCCCTGTGGGGTACTATGGCTACACCTTC
TRBJ1-3,.,TRBV15,many,CATSRAFGTIPGNTIYF,TGTGCCACCAGCAGAGCCTTCGGGACAATACCTGGAAACACCATATATTTT
TRBJ2-7,.,TRBV30,many,CAWTPQGYPYEQYF,TGTGCCTGGACGCCTCAGGGGTATCCCTACGAGCAGTACTTC
TRBJ1-1,.,TRBV20-1,many,CSARVPGETEAFF,TGCAGTGCTAGAGTCCCCGGGGAGACTGAAGCTTTCTTT
TRBJ2-7,TRBD1,TRBV20-1,many,CSADGQGSGYEQYF,TGCAGTGCCGACGGACAGGGGTCCGGATACGAGCAGTACTTC
TRBJ2-1,.,TRBV19,.,CASSPQGAIEQFF,TGTGCAAGTAGTCCACAGGGCGCAATTGAGCAGTTCTTT
TRBJ1-1,.,TRBV19,many,CASSIRLEGGAFF,TGTGCCAGTAGTATAAGGTTGGAAGGTGGAGCTTTCTTT
TRBJ1-5,.,TRBV7-8,many,CASSARTAHRDSNQPQHF,TGTGCCAGCAGCGCCCGGACAGCGCATAGGGATAGCAATCAGCCCCAGCATTTT
TRBJ2-7,TRBD1,TRBV6-1,few,CASRDRALYEQYF,TGTGCCAGCAGAGACAGGGCCCTATACGAGCAGTACTTC
TRBJ1-2,TRBD1,TRBV19,.,CASFNRGEGGYTF,TGTGCCAGCTTTAACAGGGGTGAGGGTGGCTACACCTTC
TRBJ1-2,TRBD1,TRBV2,medium-sized,CASISGTGLGGYTF,TGTGCCAGCATCTCCGGGACAGGACTGGGAGGCTACACCTTC
TRBJ2-7,TRBD2,TRBV2,.,CASTPGLAGGSFSYDQYF,TGTGCCAGCACCCCGGGACTAGCGGGGGGATCCTTCTCCTACGATCAGTACTTC
TRBJ2-1,.,TRBV7-3,.,CASTEEAGEQFF,TGTGCCAGCACCGAAGAAGCAGGGGAGCAGTTCTTC
TRBJ1-5,TRBD1,TRBV6-1,many,CASSDKAGQGDQPQHF,TGTGCCAGCAGTGATAAAGCGGGACAGGGTGATCAGCCCCAGCATTTT
TRBJ1-4,.,TRBV30,many,CAWSVQGRELFF,TGTGCCTGGAGTGTACAGGGCCGTGAACTGTTTTTT
TRBJ2-7,.,TRBV28,.,CASSQGHDEQYF,TGTGCCAGCAGCCAGGGACATGACGAGCAGTACTTC
TRBJ2-5,TRBD2,TRBV18,.,CASSPFLLAGGQETQYF,TGTGCCAGCTCACCATTTCTCCTAGCGGGGGGCCAAGAGACCCAGTACTTC